The clone carrying this T cell receptor (beta chain) was recorded a few times. Its antigen is as yet unknown. Donation came from healthy Caucasian individuals in Russia who were aged about 6 to 95. This entry comes from a study of blood T cells in healthy people across ages. Findings of the study overall: Investigators treated diversity estimates from one million T cells as underestimates.

Germline values: CDR1 SGHRS, CDR2 YFSETQ. The CDR3 extends over 12 amino acids. Alongside a J-beta primer mix, a sample-barcoded 5' primer served in a second PCR lasting 7 to 11 cycles. No fewer than 3 million CDR3-containing paired-end reads came from each sample. From the 5' RACE reads, TCRdb called clonotypes with MiXCR, one entry per CDR3 protein. The repertoire has about 1 million distinct CDR3 sequences, 45% of them found once; the top ten carry 15% to 20%. The chain is built from TRBV5-1 and TRBJ2-4, with a tentative D call TRBD1 (6 bases). Matching the DNA end better, TRBJ2-7 makes the J call doubtful. The sample was blood. The clonotype originates from an older woman in good health. The CDR3 reads CASSFQGCEQYF. CDR3 nucleotide sequence: TGCGCCAGCAGCTTTCAGGGGTGCGAGCAGTACTTC.